A selection of T cell receptor beta chains follows, all from one sample in a study of CD8+ T cells in alopecia areata. The protocol was immunoSEQ multiplex PCR, while the TCRdb copy is restricted to in-frame clones and leaves out a portion. The sample lists 150,000 to 200,000 clones, under 60% occurring once. Sequences were derived from CD8+ T cells sorted from blood, sampled at week 24, from a patient treated with tofacitinib. The receptors come from a human donor with alopecia areata. CDR3s include the opening cysteine and the closing phenylalanine or tryptophan. Fields, in order: D gene, V gene, J gene, clone size, CDR3 DNA, CDR3 protein. A D gene is named only where the DNA matches it firmly. Clone size is given for some rows only: seen once, a few or many times, or a class if the clone is expanded.

d_call: TRBD2; v_call: TRBV7-9; j_call: TRBJ2-7; clone_size: few; cdr3_nt: TGTGCCAGCAGCCGTATAGGGCGGGGGGACTACGAGCAGTACTTC; cdr3_aa: CASSRIGRGDYEQYF
d_call: NA; v_call: TRBV14; j_call: TRBJ1-1; clone_size: few; cdr3_nt: TGTGCCAGCAGCCAAGATGCGGGGACTGAAGCTTTCTTT; cdr3_aa: CASSQDAGTEAFF
d_call: TRBD2; v_call: TRBV9; j_call: TRBJ2-7; clone_size: NA; cdr3_nt: TGTGCCAGCAGCGTAGCTTCCGGCGGGGGGGCCTACGAGCAGTACTTC; cdr3_aa: CASSVASGGGAYEQYF
d_call: NA; v_call: TRBV4-1; j_call: TRBJ1-2; clone_size: NA; cdr3_nt: TGCGCCAGCAGCCAACGCAAAACAGGGAATGGCTACACCTTC; cdr3_aa: CASSQRKTGNGYTF
d_call: NA; v_call: TRBV4-1; j_call: TRBJ1-1; clone_size: NA; cdr3_nt: TGCGCCAGCAGCCAAGAGAGGCCCACTGAAGCTTTCTTT; cdr3_aa: CASSQERPTEAFF
d_call: NA; v_call: TRBV27; j_call: TRBJ1-4; clone_size: NA; cdr3_nt: TGTGCCAGCAGTCCGCTCCGGGACGGGGCCCTAATTGTTGAAAAACTGTTTTTT; cdr3_aa: CASSPLRDGALIVEKLFF
d_call: NA; v_call: TRBV9; j_call: TRBJ1-2; clone_size: NA; cdr3_nt: TGTGCCAGCAGCCCCTCTTCGTATGGCTACACCTTC; cdr3_aa: CASSPSSYGYTF
d_call: NA; v_call: TRBV15; j_call: TRBJ2-1; clone_size: NA; cdr3_nt: TGTGCCACCAGCAGTAGGCAGAGCTCCTACAATGAGCAGTTCTTC; cdr3_aa: CATSSRQSSYNEQFF
d_call: TRBD2; v_call: TRBV13; j_call: TRBJ2-3; clone_size: NA; cdr3_nt: TGTGCCAGCAGCAACACCTACGCGGGGGGCACAGATACGCAGTATTTT; cdr3_aa: CASSNTYAGGTDTQYF
d_call: NA; v_call: TRBV5-1; j_call: TRBJ1-2; clone_size: NA; cdr3_nt: TGCGCCAGCAGGGAGAGCAGCTCCTATGGCTACACCTTC; cdr3_aa: CASRESSSYGYTF
d_call: TRBD2; v_call: TRBV10-2; j_call: TRBJ2-3; clone_size: NA; cdr3_nt: TGCGCCAGCACCCCAACTGGACTAGCGCAGTATTTT; cdr3_aa: CASTPTGLAQYF
d_call: TRBD1; v_call: TRBV29-1; j_call: TRBJ1-2; clone_size: NA; cdr3_nt: TGCAGCGTAGGGACAGGGAACTATGGCTACACCTTC; cdr3_aa: CSVGTGNYGYTF
d_call: TRBD1; v_call: TRBV23-1; j_call: TRBJ2-1; clone_size: NA; cdr3_nt: TGCGCCAGCAGTCAAGGCGGGACAGGGGTTTACAATGAGCAGTTCTTC; cdr3_aa: CASSQGGTGVYNEQFF
d_call: NA; v_call: TRBV7-2; j_call: TRBJ1-1; clone_size: few; cdr3_nt: TGTGCCAGCCTACCCCGGACACCTCGCGACACTGAAGCTTTCTTT; cdr3_aa: CASLPRTPRDTEAFF
d_call: NA; v_call: TRBV4-1; j_call: TRBJ1-5; clone_size: NA; cdr3_nt: TGCGCCAGCAGCCAAGGGGACAATCAGCCCCAGCATTTT; cdr3_aa: CASSQGDNQPQHF
d_call: NA; v_call: TRBV19; j_call: TRBJ2-2; clone_size: NA; cdr3_nt: TGTGCCAGTAGTGAGGGGCCCCAGGCCGGGGAGCTGTTTTTT; cdr3_aa: CASSEGPQAGELFF
d_call: TRBD1; v_call: TRBV14; j_call: TRBJ1-2; clone_size: NA; cdr3_nt: TGTGCCAGCAGCCAAGGGACAGGGGGCTATGGCTACACCTTC; cdr3_aa: CASSQGTGGYGYTF
d_call: NA; v_call: TRBV30; j_call: TRBJ2-3; clone_size: NA; cdr3_nt: TGTGCCTGGAGTTTCGGGGCGGGAGATACGCAGTATTTT; cdr3_aa: CAWSFGAGDTQYF
d_call: NA; v_call: TRBV5-6; j_call: TRBJ1-6; clone_size: NA; cdr3_nt: TGTGCCAGCGGGATTGACACGGGGCCCCTCCACTTT; cdr3_aa: CASGIDTGPLHF
d_call: TRBD1; v_call: TRBV4-1; j_call: TRBJ2-7; clone_size: NA; cdr3_nt: TGCGCCAGCAGCCAAGAGGCAGGGGGCGACTACTACGAGCAGTACTTC; cdr3_aa: CASSQEAGGDYYEQYF
d_call: NA; v_call: TRBV6-5; j_call: TRBJ2-5; clone_size: once; cdr3_nt: TGTGCCAGCAGTCACACGAGAGGGAGAGAGACCCAGTACTTC; cdr3_aa: CASSHTRGRETQYF
d_call: NA; v_call: TRBV10-3; j_call: TRBJ2-5; clone_size: NA; cdr3_nt: TGTGCCATCAGTGAGTCGCAGCAAGAGACCCAGTACTTC; cdr3_aa: CAISESQQETQYF
d_call: TRBD1; v_call: TRBV14; j_call: TRBJ2-7; clone_size: NA; cdr3_nt: TGTGCCAGCAGCCCGACAGGGGTCAACGAGCAGTACTTC; cdr3_aa: CASSPTGVNEQYF
d_call: NA; v_call: TRBV27; j_call: TRBJ1-5; clone_size: NA; cdr3_nt: TGTGCCAGCAGTCCTTCGGGGCCGGGGAATCAGCCCCAGCATTTT; cdr3_aa: CASSPSGPGNQPQHF
d_call: NA; v_call: TRBV23-1; j_call: TRBJ2-7; clone_size: NA; cdr3_nt: TGCGCCAGCAGTCAATATGGGGATGGGCCCTCCTACGAGCAGTACTTC; cdr3_aa: CASSQYGDGPSYEQYF
d_call: NA; v_call: TRBV2; j_call: TRBJ2-1; clone_size: NA; cdr3_nt: TGTGCCAGCCTAGGGCCGTACAATGAGCAGTTCTTC; cdr3_aa: CASLGPYNEQFF
d_call: NA; v_call: TRBV2; j_call: TRBJ1-5; clone_size: few; cdr3_nt: TGTGCCAGCAGTGAGCCAGGACGGGTCAATCAGCCCCAGCATTTT; cdr3_aa: CASSEPGRVNQPQHF
d_call: NA; v_call: TRBV4-2; j_call: TRBJ2-7; clone_size: NA; cdr3_nt: TGTGCCAGCAGCCAAGATTACGGGGGAAACTACGAGCAGTACTTC; cdr3_aa: CASSQDYGGNYEQYF
d_call: NA; v_call: TRBV30; j_call: TRBJ2-7; clone_size: NA; cdr3_nt: TGTGCCTGGAGTACGGACGGAGCCTACGAGCAGTACTTC; cdr3_aa: CAWSTDGAYEQYF
d_call: TRBD2; v_call: TRBV4-1; j_call: TRBJ2-3; clone_size: NA; cdr3_nt: TGCGCCAGCAGCCACCCCTATCGGACTAGCGGGGGAAACACAGATACGCAGTATTTT; cdr3_aa: CASSHPYRTSGGNTDTQYF
d_call: NA; v_call: TRBV27; j_call: TRBJ1-5; clone_size: NA; cdr3_nt: TGTGCCAGCAGTTTAGGGGGAGTCAATCAGCCCCAGCATTTT; cdr3_aa: CASSLGGVNQPQHF
d_call: NA; v_call: TRBV7-9; j_call: TRBJ1-2; clone_size: few; cdr3_nt: TGTGCCAGCAGCTTAGGAGACTATGGCTACACCTTC; cdr3_aa: CASSLGDYGYTF
d_call: TRBD1; v_call: TRBV6-6; j_call: TRBJ1-5; clone_size: NA; cdr3_nt: TGTGCCAGCAGCTATGACAGGGATAGCAATCAGCCCCAGCATTTT; cdr3_aa: CASSYDRDSNQPQHF